These 26 T cell receptor beta chains originate from one sample sequenced in a study of neurological immune-mediated disorders. As for time point: longitudinal time-point 1 (baseline). Via MiXCR, TCRdb re-called the 5' RACE reads, giving one row per CDR3 protein. Counted here are 70,000 to 75,000 distinct CDR3 sequences, roughly 15% occurring once; the ten biggest clones make up under 5.5%. Specimen: PBMCs. The origin of the receptors is a female donor with HTLV-1-associated myelopathy (HAM/TSP).

In this sample, this clonotype turned up many times. The CDR3 nucleotides are TGTGCCATCAAGGACGAGAACACCGGGGAGCTGTTTTTT. This sequence encodes CAIKDENTGELFF. The chain recombines TRBV10-3 with TRBJ2-2; D is uncertain. V was clipped by 7 bases and J by 1 base, with 7 bases between them. Germline loops: CDR1 ENHRY, CDR2 SYGVKD. This CDR3 is 13 amino acids long.

This clonotype has at least ten counts. This sequence joins TRBV28 and TRBJ2-7; tentatively, D is TRBD2 (6 bases). The V gene lost 4 bases and the J gene lost 0 bases, with 22 bases spanning the gap. This CDR3 contains 18 residues. The germline V gene encodes CDR1 MDHEN and CDR2 SYDVKM. The CDR3 DNA reads as TGTGCCAGCAGTTCCCCTCTGGCGGGGCGTAGGAGCTCCTACGAGCAGTACTTC. This sequence encodes CASSSPLAGRRSSYEQYF.

The chain carries TRBV19 and TRBJ1-2; D is undetermined. The germline gives CDR1 LNHDA, CDR2 SQIVND (reference sequence). The germline V and J ends were trimmed by 10 bases and 1 base, with 7 bases remaining between them. The CDR3 spans 11 residues. This chain's CDR3 is CATGDNYGYTF. Here the CDR3 DNA reads TGTGCCACCGGAGATAACTATGGCTACACCTTC.

This clonotype was recorded at least ten times. The chain combines TRBV5-1 with TRBJ2-1; the match to TRBD2 covers 7 bases. V shed 2 bases and J 4 bases; nucleotides not matched to a gene: 6. Germline assignment: CDR1 SGHRS and CDR2 YFSETQ. The CDR3 loop spans 15 amino acids. The CDR3 region has the DNA TGCGCCAGCAGCTTTGGGGGAGGGCCATACAATGAGCAGTTCTTC. Amino acid sequence: CASSFGGGPYNEQFF.

This clonotype was seen more than once but under ten times. The germline gene is not matched at one end of the junction; a read error may be the cause. The rearrangement links TRBV10-2 to TRBJ2-6, with D perhaps assigned TRBD1 or TRBD2 (5 bases each). CDR1 is WSHSY and CDR2 is SAAADI in the germline V gene. CDR3 length: 15 residues. The CDR3 DNA follows: TGCGCCGGCAGTGAGACGGGGCCTGGGGTCAACGTCCTGACTTTC. This codes for CAGSETGPGVNVLTF.

In this sample, this clonotype turned up many times. This chain connects TRBV12-3 or TRBV12-4 to TRBJ2-1, with a possible D match to TRBD1 (5 bases). V lost 2 bases, J lost 5 bases, and 13 bases lay in between. The CDR3 totals 15 residues. As DNA, the CDR3 is TGTGCCAGCAGTTTAATGGCAGGGAAAAACAATGAGCAGTTCTTC. Protein sequence: CASSLMAGKNNEQFF.

V and J are TRBV20-1 and TRBJ2-5, with no clear D. The CDR3 is 14 residues long. The ends were cut back, 3 bases at V and 2 bases at J, with 13 bases in the middle. The V gene's germline CDR1 is DFQATT and CDR2 SNEGSKA (reference sequence). The CDR3 bases are TGCAGTGCTAGTTTAACTAACAGACAAGAGACCCAGTACTTC. Translation gives CSASLTNRQETQYF.

This clonotype was seen many times. This sequence joins TRBV5-1 and TRBJ1-6, with D unclear. Germline assignment: CDR1 SGHRS and CDR2 YFSETQ. The V end was cut by 0 bases, the J end by 5 bases, with 6 bases between. The CDR3 sequence is 14 residues long. CDR3 coding DNA: TGCGCCAGCAGCTTGGAGGCTGATAATTCACCCCTCCACTTT. Its translation: CASSLEADNSPLHF.

The sample holds many counts of this clonotype. The chain carries TRBV5-6 and TRBJ1-3; D is uncertain. In germline, CDR1 is SGHDT, CDR2 YYEEEE. There are 15 residues in the CDR3. Trimming stripped 4 bases from V and 0 bases from J, with 11 bases between. The DNA of the CDR3 is TGTGCCAGCAGCGGCGCAGTGGCCTCTGGAAACACCATATATTTT. Its translation: CASSGAVASGNTIYF.

This clonotype was found many times. The CDR3 bases are TGTGCCAGCAGTTCCATTCATACCAACTCCTACGAGCAGTACTTC. Translated: CASSSIHTNSYEQYF. The chain uses TRBV28 and TRBJ2-7, with D unresolved. The CDR3 sequence is 15 residues long. Between the trimmed V and J ends, which lost 4 bases and 0 bases, there was a span of 13 bases. Per germline, CDR1 MDHEN and CDR2 SYDVKM.

This clonotype appeared many times. V usage is TRBV10-3 and J usage is TRBJ2-3; 8 bases line up with TRBD1. The CDR3 has 13 amino acids. CDR1 and CDR2 from the germline V gene are ENHRY and SYGVKD. With V trimmed by 11 bases and J by 4 bases, 8 bases remained unmatched. CDR3 sequence (DNA): TGTGCCTCCCGGGACAGGTCAGCAGATACGCAGTATTTT. Amino acid sequence: CASRDRSADTQYF.

The rearrangement uses TRBV5-6 and TRBJ2-2, with 8 nucleotides matching TRBD1. This CDR3 contains 14 residues. The ends lost 0 bases at V and 8 bases at J; junction bases unmatched: 3. Germline V gene sequence: CDR1 SGHDT, CDR2 YYEEEE. This chain's CDR3 is CASSLGQGRGELFF. As DNA, the CDR3 is TGTGCCAGCAGCTTGGGACAGGGGAGAGGGGAGCTGTTTTTT. The full variable domain, in which reference TRBV5-6 and TRBJ2-2 provide the parts outside the CDR3, is DAGVTQSPTHLIKTRGQQVTLRCSPKSGHDTVSWYQQALGQGPQFIFQYYEEEERQRGNFPDRFSGHQFPNYSSELNVNALLLGDSALYLCASSLGQGRGELFFGEGSRLTVL.

There are many counts of this clonotype. The chain uses TRBV20-1 and TRBJ1-5; possibly TRBD1 for D (5 bases). The V gene's germline CDR1 is DFQATT and CDR2 SNEGSKA (reference sequence). The CDR3 is made up of 14 amino acids. V was clipped by 1 base and J by 2 bases, with 9 bases between them. The CDR3 bases are TGCAGTGCTAGAGCCGGGGCCGGCAATCAGCCCCAGCATTTT. Residues: CSARAGAGNQPQHF.

This clonotype was observed at least ten times. The chain employs TRBV5-6 and TRBJ1-5, with D maybe TRBD1 (5 bases). V was trimmed by 5 bases and J by 7 bases, leaving 13 bases between them. This CDR3 spans 13 amino acids. Germline CDR1 reads SGHDT; CDR2 reads YYEEEE. The chain's CDR3 is CASSHAGSQPQHF. The CDR3 nucleotides are TGTGCCAGCAGTCATGCAGGGTCGCAGCCCCAGCATTTT.

V and J are TRBV6-2 or TRBV6-3 and TRBJ2-1; D is possibly TRBD1 or TRBD2 (5 bases each). Germline CDR1 and CDR2: MNHEY and SVGEGT. V lost 5 bases, J lost 0 bases, and 17 bases lay in between. The CDR3 loop spans 17 amino acids. CDR3 DNA: TGTGCCAGCAGTACCCTGGTGGGACGGGGCTCCTACAATGAGCAGTTCTTC. Protein sequence: CASSTLVGRGSYNEQFF.

The genes are TRBV5-1 and TRBJ2-2; maybe TRBD1 (5 bases). Germline V CDR1 and CDR2: SGHRS, YFSETQ. V was pared by 5 bases and J by 0 bases, with 14 bases between. The CDR3 has 16 residues. CDR3 loop: CASSRVRAPNTGELFF. The CDR3 DNA is TGCGCCAGCAGTCGTGTCAGGGCCCCGAACACCGGGGAGCTGTTTTTT.

Many counts were recorded for this clonotype. The chain carries TRBV29-1 and TRBJ2-2; D possibly corresponds to TRBD2 (6 bases). CDR1 SQVTM and CDR2 ANQGSEA come from the germline V gene. CDR3 length equals 14 residues. V lost 4 bases and J lost 2, with 11 bases in between. CDR3 bases: TGCAGCGTTGGGCTTGGGACTAACACCGGGGAGCTGTTTTTT. This translates into CSVGLGTNTGELFF.

DNA for the CDR3: TGTGCCAGCAGCTTAGGGGTTAGACTGAGCACAGATACGCAGTATTTT. This sequence encodes CASSLGVRLSTDTQYF. The gene calls are TRBV7-2 and TRBJ2-3; no clear D gene. This CDR3 spans 16 amino acids. V was cut by 1 base and J by 0 bases, with 11 bases left in between. CDR1 is SGHTA and CDR2 is FQGNSA in the germline V gene.

This clonotype was seen repeatedly, ten times or more. In DNA, the CDR3 is TGTGCCAGCAGTCTCTCCAGGTCGAGGGTCGATCAGCCCCAGCATTTT. It yields the protein CASSLSRSRVDQPQHF. The chain recombines TRBV28 with TRBJ1-5; D is uncertain. The V end was cut by 5 bases, the J end by 5 bases, with 19 bases between. The CDR3 has 16 residues. The germline CDR1 and CDR2 sequences are MDHEN and SYDVKM.

Details on this clonotype: At one of its ends the junction is not consistent with the germline gene, which may arise from a read error. This sequence joins TRBV10-1 and TRBJ2-2; TRBD1 or TRBD2 may be the D gene (6 bases each). This CDR3 is built from 15 residues. Per germline, CDR1 WNHNN and CDR2 SYGVQD (reference sequence). The CDR3 DNA is TGCGCCAGCGGAGAGACAGGCCTAGGGACTGGGGATCTGTTTTTT. This codes for CASGETGLGTGDLFF.

This clonotype was counted at least ten times. This chain links TRBV6-6 with TRBJ1-2; the match to TRBD1 covers 7 bases. V lost 4 bases, J lost 2 bases, and 4 bases stayed unmatched. CDR3 length equals 14 residues. Germline CDR1 reads MNHNY; CDR2 reads SVGAGI (reference sequence). Here the CDR3 reads CASSSQGPNYGYTF. The CDR3 bases are TGTGCCAGCAGTTCACAGGGGCCAAACTATGGCTACACCTTC.

In its sample, this clonotype was seen many times. This rearrangement joins TRBV5-1 to TRBJ2-5; D call uncertain. V was trimmed by 1 base and J by 2 bases, leaving 6 bases between them. Germline V gene lookup returns CDR1 SGHRS and CDR2 YFSETQ. This CDR3 is 13 amino acids long. CDR3 DNA: TGCGCCAGCAGCTTGATCGGGCAAGAGACCCAGTACTTC. Translated: CASSLIGQETQYF.

At least ten counts were recorded for this clonotype. This chain joins TRBV29-1 and TRBJ2-1; perhaps TRBD1 as D (6 bases). The germline V and J ends were trimmed by 0 bases and 4 bases, with 7 bases remaining between them. Germline V gene data show CDR1 as SQVTM and CDR2 as ANQGSEA. There are 13 residues in the CDR3. The CDR3 DNA sequence: TGCAGCGTTGAAGAGACAGGTTACAATGAGCAGTTCTTC. Encoded protein: CSVEETGYNEQFF.

This clonotype showed up many times. The V gene is TRBV6-2 or TRBV6-3, the J gene TRBJ2-7, with TRBD2 matching 8 bases. Germline V gives CDR1 MNHEY, CDR2 SVGEGT. The CDR3 covers 16 residues. V was clipped by 0 bases and J by 1 base; unmatched bases: 5. The CDR3 sequence is CASSYSVAGLSYEQYF. DNA for the CDR3: TGTGCCAGCAGTTACTCAGTAGCGGGGCTATCCTACGAGCAGTACTTC.

This clonotype was picked up many times. The chain uses TRBV12-3 or TRBV12-4 and TRBJ2-7; D remains ambiguous. V gave up 3 bases and J gave up 3 bases, with 9 bases separating them. This CDR3 has 13 residues. The CDR3, as DNA: TGTGCCAGCAGTTTTCAGGTGAACTACGAGCAGTACTTC. Translation gives CASSFQVNYEQYF.

There are many counts of this clonotype. The rearrangement joins TRBV5-1 to TRBJ2-7; 8 bases are a match to TRBD1. The CDR3 loop spans 15 amino acids. The V segment lost 4 bases and the J segment 3 bases; nucleotides outside the gene matches: 9. Germline loops: CDR1 SGHRS, CDR2 YFSETQ. The CDR3 protein is CASSRTGTGNYEQYF. CDR3 DNA sequence: TGCGCCAGCAGCCGAACTGGGACAGGAAACTACGAGCAGTACTTC.